These 18 T cell receptor beta chains were sequenced from one sample in a study of CD8 T cells in ankylosing spondylitis. Their antigens are not known. Whole-study results and caveats: Under 10 highly homologous variants formed a TCR beta motif that appeared characteristic of ankylosing spondylitis blood.

TCRdb re-called the 5' RACE reads with MiXCR, one entry per CDR3 protein. The sample has about 330,000 distinct CDR3 sequences, less than 10% seen once; the top ten hold about 14%. Sequencing input: blood, either unsorted or a sorted T cell fraction (not recorded which). Receptors were obtained from a male donor with ankylosing spondylitis.

The table lists this clonotype with many counts. The genes are TRBV29-1 and TRBJ2-2, with 10 bases aligning to TRBD1. The CDR3 runs to 13 residues. Germline assignment: CDR1 SQVTM and CDR2 ANQGSEA. After removal of 3 bases from V and 6 bases from J, the junction contained 1 base not matched to a gene. The CDR3 DNA sequence: TGCAGCGTTGAGACAGGGGGCCCCGGGGAGCTGTTTTTT. Amino acids: CSVETGGPGELFF.

V and J are TRBV5-1 and TRBJ1-2; D not certain. The CDR3 is made up of 14 amino acids. Trimming removed 0 bases from V and 2 bases from J, with 8 bases in between. Germline V CDR1 and CDR2: SGHRS, YFSETQ. As DNA, the CDR3 is TGCGCCAGCAGCTTGGAGGCCGGGAACTATGGCTACACCTTC. It translates to CASSLEAGNYGYTF.

This clonotype was found a few times. The genes are TRBV12-3 or TRBV12-4 and TRBJ2-7; 15 bases map to TRBD2. With 6 bases clipped from V and 4 bases from J, the junction kept 4 bases outside the gene matches. CDR3 length equals 15 residues. CDR3 coding DNA: TGTGCCAGCAGATCGGGACTAGCGGGAGGTTACGAGCAGTACTTC. This translates into CASRSGLAGGYEQYF.

The V gene is TRBV9, the J gene TRBJ2-7; D possibly matches TRBD1 or TRBD2 (5 bases each). Germline CDR1 SGDLS, CDR2 YYNGEE. Trimming took off 0 bases at V and 9 bases at J, with 13 bases between the two ends. CDR3 length: 13 residues. DNA for the CDR3: TGTGCCAGCAGCGTAGGAGGGGACGCGGGGCAGTACTTC. It specifies CASSVGGDAGQYF.

This clonotype has ten or more counts. V usage is TRBV5-1 and J usage is TRBJ1-1; D unresolved. CDR3 length: 14 residues. The germline V gene encodes CDR1 SGHRS and CDR2 YFSETQ. Trimming took 0 bases from V and 8 from J, leaving 14 bases between them. CDR3 sequence reads: CASSLGPEIGEAFF. For the CDR3, the DNA is TGCGCCAGCAGCTTGGGCCCGGAGATAGGGGAAGCTTTCTTT.

The J gene is TRBJ1-2, the V gene TRBV27; no firm D call. V gave up 5 bases and J gave up 7 bases, with 23 bases separating them. From germline, CDR1 is MNHEY and CDR2 SMNVEV (reference sequence). CDR3 length: 16 residues. The CDR3 sequence is CASSTTRPSVGLGYTF. In nucleotides, the CDR3 is TGTGCCAGCAGTACCACGCGACCCTCCGTAGGGCTTGGCTACACCTTC.

V and J are TRBV27 and TRBJ2-7; 11 bases match TRBD2. In germline, CDR1 is MNHEY, CDR2 SMNVEV (reference sequence). V dropped 3 bases and J dropped 6; count of bases not matched to a gene: 7. The CDR3 has 15 residues. CDR3: CASSFSGRALPEQYF. The CDR3 DNA is TGTGCCAGCAGTTTTAGCGGGAGGGCCCTCCCCGAGCAGTACTTC.

This clonotype has only a few counts. J is TRBJ1-1 and V is TRBV7-9; no clear D gene. With 5 bases removed from V and 2 bases from J, the gap between germline ends came to 9 bases. Per germline, CDR1 SEHNR and CDR2 FQNEAQ (reference sequence). The CDR3 consists of 13 residues. CDR3: CASSAGSNTEAFF. In nucleotides, the CDR3 is TGTGCCAGCAGCGCGGGCAGTAACACTGAAGCTTTCTTT.

The chain employs TRBV11-3 and TRBJ2-2; D unresolved. CDR3 size: 15 residues. CDR1 and CDR2 from the germline V gene are SGHNT and YENEEA. The V end was cut by 5 bases, the J end by 0 bases, with 10 bases between. The CDR3 DNA is TGTGCCAGCAGCCGATCCAACACGAACACCGGGGAGCTGTTTTTT. This gives the protein CASSRSNTNTGELFF.

This clonotype was detected only a few times. This rearrangement joins TRBV3-1 to TRBJ1-1; 7 bases align to TRBD1. V lost 4 bases and J lost 6; bases outside the gene matches: 8. The germline V gene has CDR1 LGHDT and CDR2 YNNKEL (reference sequence). The CDR3 covers 14 residues. DNA for the CDR3: TGTGCCAGCAGCCTCAGACAGGGACTGTCTGAAGCTTTCTTT. This sequence encodes CASSLRQGLSEAFF.

The gene calls are TRBV20-1 and TRBJ2-7, with D unclear. The germline V gene encodes CDR1 DFQATT and CDR2 SNEGSKA (reference sequence). The V and J ends lost 2 bases and 1 base respectively, with 15 bases between them. CDR3 length equals 15 residues. The CDR3 region has the DNA TGCAGTGCTAGATCCCCGGGTCTGCAGTCCTACGAGCAGTACTTC. Translated, it gives CSARSPGLQSYEQYF.

CDR3 DNA: TGTGCCAGCAGCCCGCGGGGTGGACTAGCGATGGGTGAGCAGTACTTC. This gives the protein CASSPRGGLAMGEQYF. The rearrangement links TRBV9 to TRBJ2-7; 9 nucleotides match TRBD2. There are 16 residues in the CDR3. The trim removed 4 bases at V and 7 bases at J, leaving 15 bases unmatched. CDR1 is SGDLS and CDR2 is YYNGEE in the germline V gene.

DNA of the CDR3: TGTGCCAGCATACGGACCAGCGGGAGTCGGGGCGGGGAGCTGTTTTTT. Its protein is CASIRTSGSRGGELFF. The genes are TRBV5-5 and TRBJ2-2, with 8 bases aligning to TRBD2. There are 16 residues in the CDR3. Trimming cost V 6 bases and J 7 bases; bases outside gene matches: 14. Germline CDR1 and CDR2: SGHKS and YYEKEE (reference sequence). Using reference TRBV5-5 and TRBJ2-2 for the parts outside the CDR3, the full variable domain is DAGVTQSPTHLIKTRGQQVTLRCSPISGHKSVSWYQQVLGQGPQFIFQYYEKEERGRGNFPDRFSARQFPNYSSELNVNALLLGDSALYLCASIRTSGSRGGELFFGEGSRLTVL.

There are a few counts of this clonotype. The gene calls are TRBV20-1 and TRBJ1-5; D is undetermined. Between the trimmed V and J ends, which lost 1 base and 4 bases, there was a span of 8 bases. This CDR3 spans 13 amino acids. The germline gives CDR1 DFQATT, CDR2 SNEGSKA (reference sequence). The CDR3 is CSARVRFNQPQHF. CDR3 sequence (DNA): TGCAGTGCTAGAGTAAGGTTTAATCAGCCCCAGCATTTT.

This clonotype was seen only a few times. The chain links TRBV11-2 to TRBJ2-3; 12 bases agree with TRBD2. V shed 4 bases, J shed 3 bases, and the junction held 11 bases outside the gene matches. The germline gives CDR1 SGHAT, CDR2 FQNNGV. The CDR3 has 18 residues. The CDR3 bases are TGTGCCAGCAGCTCCCCTCGGCCTACTAGCGGGAGGACAGATACGCAGTATTTT. It yields the protein CASSSPRPTSGRTDTQYF.

This clonotype came up a few times. The chain couples TRBV6-1 to TRBJ2-1; TRBD2 matches 8 bases. This CDR3 is built from 19 residues. Germline values: CDR1 MNHNS, CDR2 SASEGT. The J segment lost 4 bases and the V segment lost 6 bases, leaving 20 bases of the junction unmatched. CDR3 in amino acids: CASRGGLAGQINLYNEQFF. The CDR3 region has the DNA TGTGCCAGCAGGGGGGGGCTAGCGGGCCAGATTAACCTATACAATGAGCAGTTCTTC.

This clonotype has only a few counts. The chain uses TRBV30 and TRBJ1-1; D not resolved. The germline CDR1 and CDR2 sequences are GTSNPN and SVGIG (reference sequence). The CDR3 length is 11 residues. With 0 bases removed from V and 11 bases from J, the gap between germline ends came to 10 bases. CDR3: CAWSVLKEAFF. CDR3 nucleotides: TGTGCCTGGAGTGTACTAAAAGAGGCTTTCTTT. The full variable domain, its missing parts supplied by reference TRBV30 and TRBJ1-1, is SQTIHQWPATLVQPVGSPLSLECTVEGTSNPNLYWYRQAAGRGLQLLFYSVGIGQISSEVPQNLSASRPQDRQFILSSKKLLLSDSGFYLCAWSVLKEAFFGQGTRLTVV.

The chain recombines TRBV28 with TRBJ2-6, with D possibly matching TRBD2 (5 bases). The CDR3 covers 19 residues. CDR1 and CDR2 (germline): MDHEN, SYDVKM. V lost 3 bases and J 0 bases, leaving 18 bases between the germline ends. The CDR3 nucleotides read TGTGCCAGCAGTTTCCTCGGTCGGGGAACTCACTCTGGGGCCAACGTCCTGACTTTC. This sequence encodes CASSFLGRGTHSGANVLTF.